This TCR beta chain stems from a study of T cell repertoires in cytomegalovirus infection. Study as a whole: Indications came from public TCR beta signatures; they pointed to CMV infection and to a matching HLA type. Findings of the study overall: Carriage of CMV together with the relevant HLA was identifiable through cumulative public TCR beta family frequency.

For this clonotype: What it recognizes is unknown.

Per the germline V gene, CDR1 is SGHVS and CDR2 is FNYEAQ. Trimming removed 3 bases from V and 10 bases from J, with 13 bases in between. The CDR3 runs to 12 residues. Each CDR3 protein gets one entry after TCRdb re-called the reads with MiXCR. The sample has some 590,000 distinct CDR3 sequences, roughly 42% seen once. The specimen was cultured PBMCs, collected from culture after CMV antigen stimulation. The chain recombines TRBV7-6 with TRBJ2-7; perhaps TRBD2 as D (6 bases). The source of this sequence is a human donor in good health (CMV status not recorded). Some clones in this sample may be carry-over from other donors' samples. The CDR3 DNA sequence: TGTGCCAGCAGCTTCTTCGGGGGAGCACAGTACTTC. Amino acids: CASSFFGGAQYF.